The 29 T cell receptor beta chains in this list originate from one sample, sequenced in a study of blood T cell repertoires in COVID-19 (dated by TCRdb to about 2020). Library preparation was by the immunoSEQ multiplex PCR assay. Entries here come from immuneACCESS through TCRdb and include only in-frame sequences with V and J called. Some clones fail to appear in such tables; in the studies checked, an unresolved V gene covers under half of the shortfall, and the cause of the remainder is unknown. This sample has 30,000 to 45,000 clones in its table, and around 85% of those were observed once. The top ten hold 25% to 30% of the sample. Sequences were obtained from peripheral blood. Receptors were obtained from a man at least 80 years old with active or convalescent COVID-19.

This clone was counted a few times. The V and J genes are TRBV24-1 and TRBJ2-2; possible D gene TRBD2, 6 bases. The V end was cut by 4 bases, the J end by 5 bases, with 10 bases between. The CDR3 spans 14 residues. Germline V gives CDR1 KGHDR, CDR2 SFDVKD. In DNA, the CDR3 is TGTGCCACCAGTGAATCCCGGGAGACCGGGGAGCTGTTTTTT. It is translated as CATSESRETGELFF.

The genes are TRBV5-8 and TRBJ2-7; no definite D call. Germline V lookup: CDR1 SGHTS, CDR2 YDEGEE. V shed 4 bases and J shed 0 bases, with 14 bases lying between them. CDR3 length: 15 residues. This chain's CDR3 is CASSKAYRNSYEQYF. CDR3 nucleotides: TGTGCCAGCAGCAAGGCATACAGAAACTCCTACGAGCAGTACTTC.

This chain uses TRBV6-5 with TRBJ2-7, with D perhaps matching TRBD2 (6 bases). The CDR3 is made up of 13 amino acids. Germline V gives CDR1 MNHEY, CDR2 SVGAGI. With 7 bases removed from V and 2 bases from J, the gap between germline ends came to 12 bases. CDR3 sequence (DNA): TGTGCCAGCACCTCGGGACTTACCTACGAGCAGTACTTC. Its protein product is CASTSGLTYEQYF.

The chain joins TRBV3-1 (or the pseudogene TRBV3-2) to TRBJ2-1, with 11 positions matching TRBD2. The CDR3 is made up of 15 amino acids. Unmatched junction bases numbered 3, after V lost 1 base and J lost 7 bases. Germline-derived CDR1 and CDR2 are LGHDT and YNNKEL (reference sequence). The CDR3 protein is CASSQVAGGHNEQFF. In DNA, the CDR3 is TGTGCCAGCAGCCAAGTAGCGGGGGGGCATAATGAGCAGTTCTTC.

This clone counts as large (0.1 to 1%). The chain links TRBV7-9 to TRBJ2-5; 7 nucleotides align to TRBD1. This CDR3 comprises 14 residues. V shed 2 bases, J shed 2 bases, and the junction held 2 bases outside the gene matches. Germline lookup yields CDR1 SEHNR and CDR2 FQNEAQ (reference sequence). Here the CDR3 reads CASSLPGQQETQYF. CDR3 DNA: TGTGCCAGCAGCTTACCGGGACAGCAAGAGACCCAGTACTTC.

The rearrangement uses TRBV12-5 and TRBJ1-1; maybe TRBD1 (5 bases). Germline CDR1 LGHNT, CDR2 FRNRAP. The V gene lost 2 bases and the J gene lost 1 base, with 11 bases spanning the gap. The CDR3 has 15 amino acids. CDR3 protein: CASGLPFTGNTEAFF. CDR3 sequence (DNA): TGTGCTAGTGGTTTGCCCTTTACAGGGAACACTGAAGCTTTCTTT. Using reference TRBV12-5 and TRBJ1-1 for the parts outside the CDR3, the full variable domain is DARVTQTPRHKVTEMGQEVTMRCQPILGHNTVFWYRQTMMQGLELLAYFRNRAPLDDSGMPKDRFSAEMPDATLATLKIQPSEPRDSAVYFCASGLPFTGNTEAFFGQGTRLTVV.

This clone has a single count. The chain uses TRBV20-1 and TRBJ2-7; D ambiguous. The germline V and J ends were trimmed by 7 bases and 4 bases, with 11 bases remaining between them. CDR1 and CDR2 (germline): DFQATT, SNEGSKA (reference sequence). The length of the CDR3 is 11 residues. DNA for the CDR3: TGCAGTGTGTTAGTTGCTTACGAGCAGTACTTC. It is translated as CSVLVAYEQYF.

The genes are TRBV25-1 and TRBJ1-3; possible D gene TRBD1, 5 bases. Germline V lookup: CDR1 MGHDK, CDR2 SYGVNS. Trimming cost V 6 bases and J 3 bases, with 9 bases left between them. CDR3 length equals 13 residues. The DNA of the CDR3 is TGTGCCAGCAGGCCGGACAATGGAAACACCATATATTTT. Translating it yields CASRPDNGNTIYF.

CDR3 loop: CASSLGYNNNEQFF. The CDR3 DNA follows: TGCGCCAGCAGCTTGGGTTACAACAACAATGAGCAGTTCTTC. The chain employs TRBV5-1 and TRBJ2-1; D remains unclear. Germline V CDR1 and CDR2: SGHRS, YFSETQ. The CDR3 length is 14 residues. V dropped 0 bases and J dropped 5 bases, with 9 bases sitting between them.

The chain couples TRBV12-3 or TRBV12-4 to TRBJ1-2, with 8 bases identical to TRBD1. The CDR3 is 13 amino acids. V lost 7 bases and J lost 6; bases outside the gene matches: 7. DNA for the CDR3: TGTGCCAGCACTCAGGGGGCTTTTGATGGCTACACCTTC. This codes for CASTQGAFDGYTF.

The gene calls are TRBV5-1 and TRBJ1-4; 8 nucleotides align to TRBD1. CDR1 SGHRS and CDR2 YFSETQ come from the germline V gene. The V segment lost 5 bases and the J segment 8 bases; nucleotides outside the gene matches: 8. CDR3 size: 14 residues. The CDR3 protein is CASRAGTGQEKLFF. CDR3 DNA: TGCGCCAGCAGGGCCGGGACAGGACAAGAAAAACTGTTTTTT.

The V call is TRBV11-2, the J call TRBJ2-5; the D gene is possibly TRBD1 (6 bases). The V gene's germline CDR1 is SGHAT and CDR2 FQNNGV. With 7 bases removed from V and 5 bases from J, the gap between germline ends came to 20 bases. The length of the CDR3 is 15 residues. The CDR3 reads CASTLGLGAWETQYF. DNA for the CDR3: TGTGCCAGCACCCTCGGGTTGGGGGCATGGGAGACCCAGTACTTC.

The genes are TRBV6-5 and TRBJ1-2; the D gene is possibly TRBD1 (6 bases). The length of the CDR3 is 15 residues. The germline gives CDR1 MNHEY, CDR2 SVGAGI. Trimming removed 0 bases from V and 8 bases from J, with 16 bases in between. For the CDR3, the DNA is TGTGCCAGCAGTTACTCGTCAGGGGCGGCTCGAGGCTACACCTTC. It codes for CASSYSSGAARGYTF.

The chain has TRBV6-6 and TRBJ1-5; no definite D call. V lost 0 bases and J 5 bases, leaving 11 bases between the germline ends. CDR3 size: 15 residues. Germline lookup yields CDR1 MNHNY and CDR2 SVGAGI (reference sequence). The chain's CDR3 is CASSYSRDQDQPQHF. DNA for the CDR3: TGTGCCAGCAGTTACTCACGGGATCAAGATCAGCCCCAGCATTTT.

As DNA, the CDR3 is TGTGCCAGCAGTTACAGTAGGACGGGAAATCAGCCCCAGCATTTT. This sequence encodes CASSYSRTGNQPQHF. The chain combines TRBV6-5 with TRBJ1-5; the D is unclear. CDR1 is MNHEY and CDR2 is SVGAGI in the germline V gene. Trimming cost V 2 bases and J 4 bases, with 12 bases left between them. The CDR3 is 15 residues long.

The chain joins TRBV10-3 to TRBJ1-3; tentative D call: TRBD1 (5 bases). This CDR3 contains 12 residues. V lost 11 bases to trimming and J lost 2 bases, with 10 bases between them. Germline CDR1 is ENHRY and CDR2 is SYGVKD. In nucleotides, the CDR3 is TGTGCCTCCGGCAGGGCTGGAAACACCATATATTTT. This translates into CASGRAGNTIYF.

This clone came up a few times. The DNA of the CDR3 is TGTGCCAGCAGCCCCAATCCGACTAGCGGGAGACGTACTTCGGGCGAGCAGTTCTTC. It codes for CASSPNPTSGRRTSGEQFF. The chain is built from TRBV7-3 and TRBJ2-1, with 12 bases matching TRBD2. The CDR3 spans 19 residues. Trimming cost V 5 bases and J 10 bases; bases outside gene matches: 21. CDR1 and CDR2 (germline): SGHTA, FQGTGA.

This rearrangement joins TRBV5-1 to TRBJ2-7, with D possibly matching TRBD1 (6 bases). V lost 0 bases and J lost 5, with 9 bases in between. Germline CDR1 SGHRS, CDR2 YFSETQ. The CDR3 has 13 amino acids. The CDR3 loop reads CASSLGQANEQYF. The CDR3 DNA reads TGCGCCAGCAGCTTGGGACAGGCTAACGAGCAGTACTTC.

V gene TRBV24-1 combines with J gene TRBJ2-3; D not certain. The V and J ends lost 1 base and 6 bases respectively, with 4 bases between them. The CDR3 covers 12 residues. The germline CDR1 and CDR2 sequences are KGHDR and SFDVKD. For the CDR3, the DNA is TGTGCCACCAGTGATTTCCTCGATACGCAGTATTTT. Its protein is CATSDFLDTQYF.

This clone was seen once. V is TRBV11-2 and J is TRBJ2-1; D is possibly TRBD1 (7 bases). Germline lookup yields CDR1 SGHAT and CDR2 FQNNGV. V lost 1 base to trimming and J lost 2 bases, with 12 bases between them. The CDR3 spans 16 residues. Here the CDR3 DNA reads TGTGCCAGCAGCTTAGGACAGGGAGGCCCCTACAATGAGCAGTTCTTC. Translating gives CASSLGQGGPYNEQFF.

V gene TRBV15 combines with J gene TRBJ2-7; possible D gene TRBD1, 6 bases. The germline V gene encodes CDR1 LNHNV and CDR2 YYDKDF (reference sequence). V lost 0 bases, J lost 5 bases, and 14 bases lay in between. The CDR3 runs to 15 residues. CDR3 region: CATSRDSTGKDEQYF. The CDR3 coding sequence is TGTGCCACCAGCAGAGATAGCACAGGGAAGGACGAGCAGTACTTC. The complete variable domain, with remaining parts taken from reference TRBV15 and TRBJ2-7, reads DAMVIQNPRYQVTQFGKPVTLSCSQTLNHNVMYWYQQKSSQAPKLLFHYYDKDFNNEADTPDNFQSRRPNTSFCFLDIRSPGLGDTAMYLCATSRDSTGKDEQYFGPGTRLTVT.

The gene calls are TRBV11-2 and TRBJ2-3, with no clear D. V gave up 2 bases and J gave up 4 bases, with 10 bases separating them. This CDR3 contains 14 residues. The V gene's germline CDR1 is SGHAT and CDR2 FQNNGV. In DNA, the CDR3 is TGTGCCAGCAGCTTAAACGCGTTTGCAGATACGCAGTATTTT. Its translation is CASSLNAFADTQYF.

The chain is built from TRBV4-2 and TRBJ2-5, with D maybe TRBD1 (5 bases). This CDR3 comprises 15 residues. Trimming cost V 0 bases and J 4 bases, with 12 bases left between them. Germline V lookup: CDR1 LGHNA, CDR2 YNFKEQ. For the CDR3, the DNA is TGTGCCAGCAGCCAAGATCAGACAGCGCGAGAGACCCAGTACTTC. Translated: CASSQDQTARETQYF.

V and J are TRBV3-1 (or the pseudogene TRBV3-2) and TRBJ1-2; 8 nucleotides line up with TRBD1. Germline loops: CDR1 LGHDT, CDR2 YNNKEL (reference sequence). V lost 4 bases and J lost 4; bases outside the gene matches: 8. The CDR3 is 15 amino acids. CDR3 nucleotide sequence: TGTGCCAGCAGCCGAGAGACAGGGGTTATCTATGGCTACACCTTC. Its protein is CASSRETGVIYGYTF.

The chain has TRBV19 and TRBJ2-7; 9 bases agree with TRBD1. V lost 4 bases and J lost 4; bases outside the gene matches: 8. CDR3 length: 15 amino acids. Germline V CDR1 and CDR2: LNHDA, SQIVND (reference sequence). The CDR3 reads CASSTLGQGEYEQYF. CDR3 DNA sequence: TGTGCCAGTAGTACCCTGGGACAGGGAGAATACGAGCAGTACTTC.

This chain joins TRBV29-1 and TRBJ2-1, with 10 bases fitting TRBD1. The CDR3 length is 16 residues. Germline CDR1 is SQVTM and CDR2 is ANQGSEA. Trimming cost V 1 base and J 6 bases; bases outside gene matches: 9. The CDR3 here is CSVEGGPGQGFNEQFF. The DNA of the CDR3 is TGCAGCGTTGAAGGAGGACCGGGACAGGGGTTCAATGAGCAGTTCTTC.

The rearrangement joins TRBV6-2 or TRBV6-3 to TRBJ2-2; 12 positions match TRBD2. From germline, CDR1 is MNHEY and CDR2 SVGEGT. V gave up 0 bases and J gave up 8 bases; unmatched junction bases: 7. This CDR3 is built from 17 residues. CDR3: CASSYSTSGGPRGELFF. CDR3 DNA: TGTGCCAGCAGTTACTCGACTAGCGGGGGCCCCCGAGGGGAGCTGTTTTTT.

The rearrangement uses TRBV25-1 and TRBJ2-2; TRBD2 is a possible D gene (5 bases). The length of the CDR3 is 15 residues. Deletions cut 9 bases from V and 5 bases from J, with 19 bases between. The germline CDR1 and CDR2 sequences are MGHDK and SYGVNS. The CDR3 sequence is CARPRGLGRTGELFF. For the CDR3, the DNA is TGTGCCAGACCCCGCGGGCTAGGGCGTACCGGGGAGCTGTTTTTT.

This rearrangement joins TRBV7-7 to TRBJ2-5; 9 bases align to TRBD1. Germline CDR1 reads SSHAT; CDR2 reads FNYEAQ (reference sequence). The V segment lost 5 bases and the J segment 5 bases; nucleotides outside the gene matches: 9. The CDR3 length is 15 residues. The CDR3 DNA reads as TGTGCCAGCAGCCCCAACAGGGGGCGAGGGGAGACCCAGTACTTC. Its protein is CASSPNRGRGETQYF. Variable domain in full (rest from reference TRBV7-7 and TRBJ2-5): GAGVSQSPRYKVTKRGQDVTLRCDPISSHATLYWYQQALGQGPEFLTYFNYEAQPDKSGLPSDRFSAERPEGSISTLTIQRTEQRDSAMYRCASSPNRGRGETQYFGPGTRLLVL.